These 22 T cell receptor beta chains were sequenced from one sample in a study of CD8 T cells in ankylosing spondylitis. Each CDR3 protein is one row after TCRdb ran MiXCR on the 5' RACE reads. The repertoire holds 200,000 to 300,000 distinct CDR3 sequences, around 10% seen once, with around 6.5% in the top ten. The specimen was blood, either unsorted or a sorted T cell fraction (not recorded which). The receptor set was obtained from a male donor with ankylosing spondylitis or in good health (not recorded which).

This clonotype has just a few counts. V is TRBV6-1 and J is TRBJ1-2; perhaps TRBD1 as D (6 bases). Trimming removed 6 bases from V and 3 bases from J, with 14 bases in between. Germline CDR1 reads MNHNS; CDR2 reads SASEGT. The CDR3 is made up of 14 amino acids. The CDR3 loop is CASRGHLRDYGYTF. CDR3 coding DNA: TGTGCCAGCAGGGGACACCTCCGGGACTATGGCTACACCTTC.

This clonotype has only a few counts. The chain combines TRBV7-3 with TRBJ2-3; TRBD2 agrees at 11 bases. J was trimmed by 6 bases and V by 5 bases; bases with no gene match: 7. CDR3 size: 15 residues. Germline V gene lookup returns CDR1 SGHTA and CDR2 FQGTGA. The CDR3 nucleotides read TGTGCCAGCAGCCGTAGCGGGGGGGCTAGGGATACGCAGTATTTT. This encodes CASSRSGGARDTQYF.

The CDR3 nucleotides are TGTGCCAGCAGCCAAGATCGGACAGGGGCGGGGTCACCCCTCCACTTT. Amino acid sequence: CASSQDRTGAGSPLHF. The chain links TRBV3-1 to TRBJ1-6; TRBD1 matches 9 bases. The germline V gene encodes CDR1 LGHDT and CDR2 YNNKEL (reference sequence). V was pared by 0 bases and J by 10 bases, with 7 bases of the junction left unmatched. The CDR3 covers 16 residues.

This clonotype was seen only a few times. The chain links TRBV7-3 to TRBJ1-2, with a tentative D call TRBD1 (5 bases). Germline V gives CDR1 SGHTA, CDR2 FQGTGA. Deletions cut 4 bases from V and 8 bases from J, with 14 bases between. CDR3 length: 13 residues. CDR3 in amino acids: CASSSGQGLGYTF. The CDR3 DNA reads as TGTGCCAGCAGCTCCGGACAAGGGTTAGGCTACACCTTC.

This chain uses TRBV5-1 with TRBJ2-1; 10 bases fit TRBD2. Trimming at V came to 0 bases and at J to 5 bases, leaving 5 bases not matched to a gene. Germline V gives CDR1 SGHRS, CDR2 YFSETQ. The CDR3 has 16 amino acids. The chain's CDR3 is CASSLAPSGGNNEQFF. The CDR3, as DNA: TGCGCCAGCAGCTTGGCACCTAGCGGGGGAAACAATGAGCAGTTCTTC.

The rearrangement joins TRBV7-9 to TRBJ2-7, with TRBD2 matching over 7 bases. The germline gives CDR1 SEHNR, CDR2 FQNEAQ (reference sequence). CDR3 length: 13 residues. V lost 4 bases, J lost 0 bases, and 0 bases stayed unmatched. The CDR3 reads CASSWDYSYEQYF. For the CDR3, the DNA is TGTGCCAGCAGCTGGGACTACTCCTACGAGCAGTACTTC.

This clonotype showed up just a few times. The rearrangement uses TRBV7-3 and TRBJ2-7, with TRBD1 identical over 8 bases. Germline CDR1 and CDR2: SGHTA and FQGTGA. The V segment lost 5 bases and the J segment 2 bases; nucleotides outside the gene matches: 5. The CDR3 has 14 amino acids. CDR3 amino acids: CASSPTGGAYEQYF. The CDR3 region has the DNA TGTGCCAGCAGCCCCACAGGGGGAGCCTACGAGCAGTACTTC.

Ten or more counts support this clonotype. The chain has TRBV5-5 and TRBJ2-5, with no clear D. Looked up from germline, CDR1 is SGHKS and CDR2 is YYEKEE (reference sequence). V lost 3 bases and J 4 bases, leaving 13 bases between the germline ends. The CDR3 has 14 residues. The CDR3 is CASSSNGIRETQYF. DNA of the CDR3: TGTGCCAGCAGCTCGAATGGGATTCGAGAGACCCAGTACTTC.

This clonotype has at least ten counts. The chain carries TRBV7-6 and TRBJ2-1; maybe TRBD2 (7 bases). The CDR3 is 17 amino acids. The V and J ends lost 5 bases and 1 base respectively, with 18 bases between them. From germline, CDR1 is SGHVS and CDR2 FNYEAQ. The CDR3 DNA sequence: TGTGCCAGCAGCCCTTTGGGGGGGGCTAGATCCTACAATGAGCAGTTCTTC. It specifies CASSPLGGARSYNEQFF.

This clonotype occurred many times. This chain joins TRBV5-1 and TRBJ2-1; 12 nucleotides agree with TRBD2. Trimming removed 4 bases from V and 0 bases from J; junction bases left unmatched: 11. Germline lookup yields CDR1 SGHRS and CDR2 YFSETQ. The CDR3 loop spans 19 amino acids. CDR3 sequence reads: CASSTGRLAGVFSYNEQFF. The CDR3 DNA sequence: TGCGCCAGCAGCACAGGGAGACTAGCGGGAGTCTTCTCCTACAATGAGCAGTTCTTC.

This clonotype appeared a few times. This chain joins TRBV29-1 and TRBJ2-1; 7 positions match TRBD2. V was pared by 2 bases and J by 3 bases, with 4 bases of the junction left unmatched. The CDR3 covers 14 residues. Per the germline V gene, CDR1 is SQVTM and CDR2 is ANQGSEA. Here the CDR3 reads CSVERRTSYNEQFF. CDR3 DNA: TGCAGCGTTGAACGCAGGACTAGCTACAATGAGCAGTTCTTC.

This clonotype has ten or more counts. This sequence joins TRBV12-3 or TRBV12-4 and TRBJ2-1; D not certain. Trimming stripped 5 bases from V and 10 bases from J, with 9 bases between. The CDR3 extends over 11 amino acids. CDR3 amino acids: CASSTLLEQFF. The CDR3 region has the DNA TGTGCCAGCAGTACCCTCCTGGAGCAGTTCTTC.

This clonotype was found many times. Its ends do not fully match the called genes, so a read error is possible. This chain uses TRBV6-1 with TRBJ2-2; D gene ambiguous. Germline V gene data show CDR1 as MNHNS and CDR2 as SASEGT. This CDR3 comprises 13 residues. CDR3 DNA sequence: TGTGCCAGCAGTCGGTCCCGCACCTGGGAGCTGTTTTTT. It yields the protein CASSRSRTWELFF.

The chain is built from TRBV18 and TRBJ1-2; the D is unclear. The V end was cut by 3 bases, the J end by 7 bases, with 12 bases between. The CDR3 spans 13 residues. Germline assignment: CDR1 KGHSH and CDR2 LQKENI. This CDR3 is CASSPEQKSGYTF. Here the CDR3 DNA reads TGTGCCAGCTCACCCGAACAGAAAAGTGGCTACACCTTC.

In this sample, this clonotype turned up many times. This rearrangement joins TRBV18 to TRBJ1-1; 9 bases align to TRBD1. The CDR3 loop spans 15 amino acids. The J segment lost 5 bases and the V segment lost 1 base, leaving 5 bases of the junction unmatched. CDR1 is KGHSH, CDR2 LQKENI, per germline. The CDR3: CASSPRDRAGTEAFF. The CDR3 DNA follows: TGTGCCAGCTCACCACGGGACAGGGCCGGAACTGAAGCTTTCTTT.

A word on this clonotype: A read error is possible here, since a much larger clone lies one base away. This chain connects TRBV25-1 to TRBJ1-2; TRBD1 matches 7 bases. The CDR3 is 11 amino acids. The germline gives CDR1 MGHDK, CDR2 SYGVNS. Losses at the gene ends were 9 bases for V and 5 bases for J; bases not matched to a gene: 3. This CDR3 is CARWDRYGYTF. CDR3 coding DNA: TGTGCCAGGTGGGACAGATATGGCTACACCTTC.

This clonotype showed up many times. V gene TRBV7-3 combines with J gene TRBJ2-3; 9 bases are a match to TRBD2. Looked up from germline, CDR1 is SGHTA and CDR2 is FQGTGA. This CDR3 has 17 amino acids. The V segment lost 2 bases and the J segment 4 bases; nucleotides outside the gene matches: 10. In DNA, the CDR3 is TGTGCCAGCAGCTTAGGACCGGGCGGGGGGGCCGCAGATACGCAGTATTTT. Residues: CASSLGPGGGAADTQYF.

This clonotype was seen ten or more times. The chain recombines TRBV27 with TRBJ1-2; D call uncertain. The V gene lost 2 bases and the J gene lost 4 bases, with 11 bases spanning the gap. CDR1 MNHEY and CDR2 SMNVEV come from the germline V gene (reference sequence). The CDR3 has 14 amino acids. The CDR3 loop is CASSLKFLGYGYTF. CDR3 DNA: TGTGCCAGCAGTTTAAAGTTCCTGGGCTATGGCTACACCTTC.

As to this clonotype: At one boundary the junction diverges from the germline segment, which might be a read error. The rearrangement links TRBV7-1 to TRBJ2-5, with TRBD2 matching over 14 bases. TRBV7-1 is assigned to the ORF class and has an uncertain function. The CDR3 is made up of 18 amino acids. The CDR3 DNA sequence: TGTGCCAGCAGTTCCGGACTAGCGGGAGGCCTTCCACAAGTTACCCAGCACTTC. As protein: CASSSGLAGGLPQVTQHF.

The table lists this clonotype with a few counts. The gene calls are TRBV12-3 or TRBV12-4 and TRBJ2-7; no firm D call. Deletions cut 8 bases from V and 7 bases from J, with 24 bases between. The CDR3 spans 15 residues. CDR3 DNA: TGTGCCAGCTCAAACCGGATCCGCGGCTTGGGGGAGCAGTACTTC. As protein: CASSNRIRGLGEQYF.

This clonotype showed up many times. This chain uses TRBV6-6 with TRBJ2-7; 7 bases align to TRBD2. The germline V gene has CDR1 MNHNY and CDR2 SVGAGI (reference sequence). The CDR3 consists of 12 residues. Unmatched junction bases numbered 6, after V lost 6 bases and J lost 7 bases. The CDR3 reads CASSIPGGEQYF. CDR3 nucleotide sequence: TGTGCCAGCAGCATCCCCGGGGGGGAGCAGTACTTC.

In this sample, this clonotype turned up many times. The chain recombines TRBV20-1 with TRBJ2-1, with 10 bases identical to TRBD2. V was pared by 4 bases and J by 10 bases, with 22 bases of the junction left unmatched. The CDR3 covers 18 residues. Germline loops: CDR1 DFQATT, CDR2 SNEGSKA (reference sequence). The CDR3 reads CSATLSGRSPFASGEQFF. Written as DNA, the CDR3 is TGCAGTGCTACACTTAGCGGGAGGTCCCCCTTCGCAAGTGGGGAGCAGTTCTTC.